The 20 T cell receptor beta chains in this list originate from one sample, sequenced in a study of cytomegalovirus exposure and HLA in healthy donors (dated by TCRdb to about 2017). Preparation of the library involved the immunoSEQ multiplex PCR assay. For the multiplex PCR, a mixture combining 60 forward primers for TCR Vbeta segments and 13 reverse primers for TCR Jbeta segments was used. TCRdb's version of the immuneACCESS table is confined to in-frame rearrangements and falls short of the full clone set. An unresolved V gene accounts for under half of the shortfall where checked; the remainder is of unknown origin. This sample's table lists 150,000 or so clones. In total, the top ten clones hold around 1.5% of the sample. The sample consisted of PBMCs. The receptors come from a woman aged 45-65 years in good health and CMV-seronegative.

CDR3 nucleotide sequence: TGTGCCAGCAGCTTCGACAGGGGCGAAGCTTTCTTT. This sequence encodes CASSFDRGEAFF. The genes are TRBV7-3 and TRBJ1-1; 8 bases agree with TRBD1. This CDR3 is 12 amino acids long. Germline assignment: CDR1 SGHTA and CDR2 FQGTGA. Losses at the gene ends were 3 bases for V and 8 bases for J; bases not matched to a gene: 2.

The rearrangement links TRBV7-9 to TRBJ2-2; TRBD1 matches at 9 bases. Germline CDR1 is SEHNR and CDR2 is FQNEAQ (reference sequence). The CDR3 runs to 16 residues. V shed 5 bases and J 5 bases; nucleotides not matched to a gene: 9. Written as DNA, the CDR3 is TGTGCCAGCAGCCCGCGGACAGGGGACGGGACCGGGGAGCTGTTTTTT. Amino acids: CASSPRTGDGTGELFF. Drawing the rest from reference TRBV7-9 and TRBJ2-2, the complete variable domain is DTGVSQNPRHKITKRGQNVTFRCDPISEHNRLYWYRQTLGQGPEFLTYFQNEAQLEKSRLLSDRFSAERPKGSFSTLEIQRTEQGDSAMYLCASSPRTGDGTGELFFGEGSRLTVL.

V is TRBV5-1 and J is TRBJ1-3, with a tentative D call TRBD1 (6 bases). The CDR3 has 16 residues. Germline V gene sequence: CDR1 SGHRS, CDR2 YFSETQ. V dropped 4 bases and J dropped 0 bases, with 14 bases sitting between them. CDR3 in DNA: TGCGCCAGCAGCCGGGGGAGGGGGACCTCTGGAAACACCATATATTTT. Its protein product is CASSRGRGTSGNTIYF.

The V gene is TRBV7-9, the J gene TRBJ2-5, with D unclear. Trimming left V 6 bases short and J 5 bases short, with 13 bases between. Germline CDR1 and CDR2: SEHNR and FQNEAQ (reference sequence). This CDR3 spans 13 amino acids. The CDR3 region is CASRPRWRETQYF. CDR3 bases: TGTGCCAGCAGGCCACGATGGCGGGAGACCCAGTACTTC.

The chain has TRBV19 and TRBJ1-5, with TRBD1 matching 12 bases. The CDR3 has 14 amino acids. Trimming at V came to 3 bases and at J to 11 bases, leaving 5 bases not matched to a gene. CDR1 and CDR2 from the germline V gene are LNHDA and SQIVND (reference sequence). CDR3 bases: TGTGCCAGTAGTATGGGACAGGGGGCTGGGGCCCAGCATTTT. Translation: CASSMGQGAGAQHF.

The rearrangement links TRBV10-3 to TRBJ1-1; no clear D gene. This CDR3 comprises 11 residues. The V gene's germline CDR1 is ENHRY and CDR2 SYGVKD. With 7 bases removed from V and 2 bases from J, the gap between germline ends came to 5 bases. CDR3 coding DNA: TGTGCCATCAAGCGAAACACTGAAGCTTTCTTT. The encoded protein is CAIKRNTEAFF.

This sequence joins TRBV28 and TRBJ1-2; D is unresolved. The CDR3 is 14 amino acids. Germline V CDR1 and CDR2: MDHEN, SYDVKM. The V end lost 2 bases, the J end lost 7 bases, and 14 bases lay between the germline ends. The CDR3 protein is CASSLEIGGLGYTF. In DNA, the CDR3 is TGTGCCAGCAGTTTAGAAATTGGCGGGCTTGGCTACACCTTC.

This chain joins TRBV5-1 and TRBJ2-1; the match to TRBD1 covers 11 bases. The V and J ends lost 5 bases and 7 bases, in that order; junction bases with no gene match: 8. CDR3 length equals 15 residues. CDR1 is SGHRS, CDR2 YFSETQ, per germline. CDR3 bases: TGCGCCAGCAGACCAGGACAGGGGGCTTCGAATGAGCAGTTCTTC. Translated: CASRPGQGASNEQFF. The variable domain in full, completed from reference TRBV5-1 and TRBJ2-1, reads KAGVTQTPRYLIKTRGQQVTLSCSPISGHRSVSWYQQTPGQGLQFLFEYFSETQRNKGNFPGRFSGRQFSNSRSEMNVSTLELGDSALYLCASRPGQGASNEQFFGPGTRLTVL.

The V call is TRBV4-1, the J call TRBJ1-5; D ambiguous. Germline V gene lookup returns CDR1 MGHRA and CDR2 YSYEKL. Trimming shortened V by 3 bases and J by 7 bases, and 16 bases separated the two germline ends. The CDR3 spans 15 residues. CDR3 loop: CASSHPPGMGQPQHF. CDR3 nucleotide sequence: TGCGCCAGCAGCCACCCTCCCGGGATGGGCCAGCCCCAGCATTTT.

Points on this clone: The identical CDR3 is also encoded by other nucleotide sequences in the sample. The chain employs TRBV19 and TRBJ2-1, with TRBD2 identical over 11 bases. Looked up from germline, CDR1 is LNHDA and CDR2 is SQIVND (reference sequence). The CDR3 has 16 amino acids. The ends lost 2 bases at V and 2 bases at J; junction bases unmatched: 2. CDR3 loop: CASSILAGGAYNEQFF. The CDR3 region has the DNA TGTGCCAGTAGTATATTAGCGGGGGGGGCCTACAATGAGCAGTTCTTC.

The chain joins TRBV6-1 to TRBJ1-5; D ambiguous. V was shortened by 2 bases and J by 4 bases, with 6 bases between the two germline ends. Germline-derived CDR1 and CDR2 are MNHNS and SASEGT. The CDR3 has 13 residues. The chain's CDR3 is CASSERSNQPQHF. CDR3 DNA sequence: TGTGCCAGCAGTGAACGTAGTAATCAGCCCCAGCATTTT.

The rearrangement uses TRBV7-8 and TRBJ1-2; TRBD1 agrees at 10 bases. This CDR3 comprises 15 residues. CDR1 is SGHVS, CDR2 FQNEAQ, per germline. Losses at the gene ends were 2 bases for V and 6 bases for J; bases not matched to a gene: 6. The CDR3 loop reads CASSLRDRGSDGYTF. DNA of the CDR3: TGTGCCAGCAGCTTACGGGACAGGGGATCCGATGGCTACACCTTC.

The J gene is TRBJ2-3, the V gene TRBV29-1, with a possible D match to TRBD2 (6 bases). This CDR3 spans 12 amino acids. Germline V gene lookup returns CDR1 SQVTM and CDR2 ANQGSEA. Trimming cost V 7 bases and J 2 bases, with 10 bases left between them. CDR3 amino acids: CSGRLDTDTQYF. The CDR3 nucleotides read TGCAGCGGACGACTAGACACAGATACGCAGTATTTT.

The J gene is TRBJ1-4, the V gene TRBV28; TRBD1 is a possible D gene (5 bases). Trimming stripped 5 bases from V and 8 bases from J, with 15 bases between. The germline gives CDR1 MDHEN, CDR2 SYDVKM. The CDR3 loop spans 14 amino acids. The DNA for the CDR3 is TGTGCCAGCAGTAGAGAGGGGAGGAGGGAAAAACTGTTTTTT. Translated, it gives CASSREGRREKLFF.

As DNA, the CDR3 is TGTGCCAGCACCCCCGGGACAGGGGCGGCTGGCTACACCTTC. It translates to CASTPGTGAAGYTF. V and J are TRBV7-9 and TRBJ1-2; 10 nucleotides align to TRBD1. Germline values: CDR1 SEHNR, CDR2 FQNEAQ (reference sequence). There are 14 residues in the CDR3. Unmatched junction bases numbered 9, after V lost 7 bases and J lost 7 bases. Drawing the rest from reference TRBV7-9 and TRBJ1-2, the complete variable domain is DTGVSQNPRHKITKRGQNVTFRCDPISEHNRLYWYRQTLGQGPEFLTYFQNEAQLEKSRLLSDRFSAERPKGSFSTLEIQRTEQGDSAMYLCASTPGTGAAGYTFGSGTRLTVV.

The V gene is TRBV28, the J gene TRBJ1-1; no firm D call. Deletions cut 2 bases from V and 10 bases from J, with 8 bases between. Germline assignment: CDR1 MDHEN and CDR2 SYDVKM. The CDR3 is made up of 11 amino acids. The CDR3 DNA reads TGTGCCAGCAGTTTAAACGGGAGAGCTTTCTTT. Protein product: CASSLNGRAFF.

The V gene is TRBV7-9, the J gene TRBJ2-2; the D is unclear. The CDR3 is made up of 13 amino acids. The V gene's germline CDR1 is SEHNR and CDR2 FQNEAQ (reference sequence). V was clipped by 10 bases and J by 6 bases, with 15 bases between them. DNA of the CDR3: TGTGCCATACATTCGAGCGAAGCCGGGGAGCTGTTTTTT. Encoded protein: CAIHSSEAGELFF.

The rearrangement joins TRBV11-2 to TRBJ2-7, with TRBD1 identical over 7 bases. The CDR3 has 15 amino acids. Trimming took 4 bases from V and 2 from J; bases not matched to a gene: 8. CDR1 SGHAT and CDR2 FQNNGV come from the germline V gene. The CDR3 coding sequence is TGTGCCAGCAGCTGGGACAGCCACCATACCTACGAGCAGTACTTC. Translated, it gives CASSWDSHHTYEQYF.

The CDR3: CASSHGLGNQPQHF. Here the CDR3 DNA reads TGTGCCAGCAGCCACGGACTAGGAAACCAGCCCCAGCATTTT. This chain links TRBV4-2 with TRBJ1-5, with D unclear. Germline V gives CDR1 LGHNA, CDR2 YNFKEQ. Deletions cut 3 bases from V and 7 bases from J, with 13 bases between. This CDR3 contains 14 residues.

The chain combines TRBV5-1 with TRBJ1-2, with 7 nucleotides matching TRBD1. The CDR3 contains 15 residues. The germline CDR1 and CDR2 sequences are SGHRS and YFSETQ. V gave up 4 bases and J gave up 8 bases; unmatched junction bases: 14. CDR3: CASSPSTGTTGGYTF. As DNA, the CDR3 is TGCGCCAGCAGCCCATCGACAGGGACCACGGGAGGCTACACCTTC.